A single sample is the source of the 31 T cell receptor beta chains below, sequenced in a study of blood T cell repertoires in COVID-19. Measured with immunoSEQ multiplex PCR; TCRdb has only the in-frame clones, and not every one. The sample yields approximately 260,000 clones, around 85% seen once. Material for sequencing was peripheral blood. All receptors derive from a woman between 40 and 55 years old with active or convalescent COVID-19.

This clone was counted once. CDR3 nucleotides: TGTGCCAGCACTAGCGGGGGCCTCACCGGGGAGCTGTTTTTT. This translates into CASTSGGLTGELFF. The chain employs TRBV7-3 and TRBJ2-2; TRBD2 matches at 10 bases. The V segment lost 7 bases and the J segment 4 bases; nucleotides outside the gene matches: 3. CDR3 length: 14 residues. Germline V gene data show CDR1 as SGHTA and CDR2 as FQGTGA.

The chain uses TRBV6-5 and TRBJ1-3; D call uncertain. The V gene's germline CDR1 is MNHEY and CDR2 SVGAGI. V gave up 7 bases and J gave up 0 bases, with 13 bases separating them. CDR3 length: 15 amino acids. The DNA of the CDR3 is TGTGCCAGCACCCGAAACTCTGGCTCTGGAAACACCATATATTTT. Protein product: CASTRNSGSGNTIYF.

The chain uses TRBV5-1 and TRBJ1-2; D uncertain. The germline V gene encodes CDR1 SGHRS and CDR2 YFSETQ. Trimming shortened V by 0 bases and J by 4 bases, and 13 bases separated the two germline ends. The CDR3 covers 15 residues. CDR3 sequence reads: CASSLGGQPPYGYTF. The CDR3 DNA sequence: TGCGCCAGCAGCTTGGGAGGGCAGCCTCCCTATGGCTACACCTTC.

The chain couples TRBV7-9 to TRBJ1-2; D unresolved. CDR3 size: 13 residues. Trimming removed 1 base from V and 8 bases from J, with 11 bases in between. CDR1 is SEHNR, CDR2 FQNEAQ, per germline (reference sequence). The DNA of the CDR3 is TGTGCCAGCAGCTTAGATGAGGGCCTCGGCTACACCTTC. Translated, it gives CASSLDEGLGYTF.

The sample holds one count of this clone. The gene calls are TRBV5-1 and TRBJ2-3; 9 nucleotides line up with TRBD2. The CDR3 has 14 residues. Germline loops: CDR1 SGHRS, CDR2 YFSETQ. V was pared by 8 bases and J by 3 bases, with 7 bases of the junction left unmatched. The CDR3 nucleotides are TGCGCCAGTATGGGGCGGGGGGGAACAGATACGCAGTATTTT. Translation: CASMGRGGTDTQYF.

The chain links TRBV19 to TRBJ1-6; D uncertain. Trimming stripped 3 bases from V and 5 bases from J, with 14 bases between. Germline assignment: CDR1 LNHDA and CDR2 SQIVND (reference sequence). CDR3 length: 16 residues. The CDR3 protein is CASSISYATNNSPLHF. CDR3 in DNA: TGTGCCAGTAGTATTTCGTATGCTACTAATAATTCACCCCTCCACTTT.

The chain has TRBV6-5 and TRBJ1-2; possible D gene TRBD1, 5 bases. Trimming cost V 0 bases and J 5 bases, with 13 bases left between them. The germline CDR1 and CDR2 sequences are MNHEY and SVGAGI. The CDR3 sequence is 15 residues long. The CDR3 DNA reads as TGTGCCAGCAGTTACTCAGTCACAGGCGCTTATGGCTACACCTTC. Amino acid sequence: CASSYSVTGAYGYTF.

The sample holds a few counts of this clone. This rearrangement joins TRBV29-1 to TRBJ2-1; maybe TRBD2 (6 bases). The CDR3 has 15 residues. The V gene's germline CDR1 is SQVTM and CDR2 ANQGSEA. V lost 7 bases and J 1 base, leaving 17 bases between the germline ends. The chain's CDR3 is CSAHSGSPSYNEQFF. The CDR3 DNA reads as TGCAGCGCCCATAGCGGAAGCCCGTCCTACAATGAGCAGTTCTTC.

This clone came up once. The chain links TRBV7-2 to TRBJ1-1, with D perhaps TRBD1 (5 bases). This CDR3 contains 14 residues. The ends were cut back, 2 bases at V and 5 bases at J, with 12 bases in the middle. Germline CDR1 reads SGHTA; CDR2 reads FQGNSA. The CDR3 DNA reads TGTGCCAGCAGCTTACTAGGCGGGGGGACTGAAGCTTTCTTT. It codes for CASSLLGGGTEAFF. Together with reference TRBV7-2 and TRBJ1-1, the CDR3 gives the full variable domain: GAGVSQSPSNKVTEKGKDVELRCDPISGHTALYWYRQSLGQGLEFLIYFQGNSAPDKSGLPSDRFSAERTGGSVSTLTIQRTQQEDSAVYLCASSLLGGGTEAFFGQGTRLTVV.

J is TRBJ2-3 and V is TRBV5-1, with 10 bases lining up with TRBD2. V dropped 6 bases and J dropped 6; count of bases not matched to a gene: 7. The CDR3 is made up of 14 amino acids. Germline V gene sequence: CDR1 SGHRS, CDR2 YFSETQ. Here the CDR3 reads CASTQAGGYDTQYF. CDR3 nucleotide sequence: TGCGCCAGCACCCAAGCGGGGGGGTATGATACGCAGTATTTT. Complete variable domain (other parts from reference TRBV5-1 and TRBJ2-3): KAGVTQTPRYLIKTRGQQVTLSCSPISGHRSVSWYQQTPGQGLQFLFEYFSETQRNKGNFPGRFSGRQFSNSRSEMNVSTLELGDSALYLCASTQAGGYDTQYFGPGTRLTVL.

This chain joins TRBV2 and TRBJ2-7; D unclear. This CDR3 has 13 amino acids. Germline CDR1 and CDR2: SNHLY and FYNNEI. The ends were cut back, 7 bases at V and 6 bases at J, with 16 bases in the middle. The CDR3 region is CASKPGPSPEQYV. Here the CDR3 DNA reads TGTGCCAGCAAGCCTGGGCCTTCCCCCGAGCAGTACGTC.

This clone was observed a few times. The rearrangement uses TRBV7-2 and TRBJ1-3; 7 bases are shared with TRBD1. The germline gives CDR1 SGHTA, CDR2 FQGNSA. CDR3 size: 16 residues. The V segment lost 5 bases and the J segment 0 bases; nucleotides outside the gene matches: 7. The CDR3 sequence: CASSGRDSYSGNTIYF. CDR3 DNA: TGTGCCAGCAGCGGACGGGACAGCTACTCTGGAAACACCATATATTTT.

This clone was observed a few times. This chain uses TRBV6-1 with TRBJ2-1, with D possibly being TRBD2 (6 bases). Germline V gene data show CDR1 as MNHNS and CDR2 as SASEGT. This CDR3 comprises 15 residues. Between the trimmed V and J ends, which lost 2 bases and 1 base, there was a span of 9 bases. CDR3 in DNA: TGTGCCAGCAGTGAAATCGCGGGGTCCTACAATGAGCAGTTCTTC. Translation: CASSEIAGSYNEQFF.

The CDR3 nucleotides read TGTGCCAGCAGCTCCACCAGGTCAGATACGCAGTATTTT. Amino acid sequence: CASSSTRSDTQYF. The V call is TRBV7-3, the J call TRBJ2-3; D remains unclear. The CDR3 length is 13 residues. CDR1 is SGHTA, CDR2 FQGTGA, per germline. V was clipped by 4 bases and J by 4 bases, with 9 bases between them.

The chain couples TRBV28 to TRBJ1-4; D is perhaps TRBD1 (6 bases). Germline lookup yields CDR1 MDHEN and CDR2 SYDVKM. This CDR3 is 13 amino acids long. V lost 5 bases to trimming and J lost 7 bases, with 11 bases between them. The chain's CDR3 is CASSHRTVEKLFF. The CDR3, as DNA: TGTGCCAGCAGTCACAGGACAGTTGAAAAACTGTTTTTT.

The rearrangement joins TRBV3-1 (or the pseudogene TRBV3-2) to TRBJ1-6; D may be TRBD1 (5 bases). This CDR3 comprises 15 residues. Trimming removed 1 base from V and 8 bases from J, with 12 bases in between. Germline V gene lookup returns CDR1 LGHDT and CDR2 YNNKEL (reference sequence). CDR3 protein: CASSQAWGHDSPLHF. The CDR3 DNA sequence: TGTGCCAGCAGCCAAGCGTGGGGCCACGATTCACCCCTCCACTTT.

The genes are TRBV25-1 and TRBJ2-7, with a weak D call TRBD1 (5 bases). Per germline, CDR1 MGHDK and CDR2 SYGVNS. Trimming took 2 bases from V and 6 from J, leaving 11 bases between them. This CDR3 has 13 amino acids. CDR3 in DNA: TGTGCCAGCAGTGAAGTAGGGGCTGGCGAGCAGTACTTC. This sequence encodes CASSEVGAGEQYF.

The chain employs TRBV27 and TRBJ1-2, with D perhaps TRBD1 (6 bases). The CDR3 is 13 residues long. The germline gives CDR1 MNHEY, CDR2 SMNVEV (reference sequence). The germline V and J ends were trimmed by 6 bases and 4 bases, with 12 bases remaining between them. The CDR3 protein is CASSKQGGYGYTF. The CDR3 DNA sequence: TGTGCCAGCAGCAAACAGGGCGGCTATGGCTACACCTTC.

This rearrangement joins TRBV10-1 to TRBJ1-1, with D perhaps TRBD1 (6 bases). Germline V gene sequence: CDR1 WNHNN, CDR2 SYGVQD (reference sequence). CDR3 length: 13 amino acids. V lost 6 bases to trimming and J lost 1 base, with 9 bases between them. CDR3 loop: CASSLDRNTEAFF. The CDR3 DNA reads TGCGCCAGCAGCCTGGACAGGAACACTGAAGCTTTCTTT.

The chain recombines TRBV28 with TRBJ2-5; D not resolved. The germline V gene encodes CDR1 MDHEN and CDR2 SYDVKM. The CDR3 totals 14 residues. Trimming removed 2 bases at V and 5 bases at J, with 12 bases between. The CDR3 DNA reads as TGTGCCAGCAGTTTAGGGCTACCACCTGAGACCCAGTACTTC. It is translated as CASSLGLPPETQYF.

For this clone: Other DNA variants within this sample encode the same CDR3. The rearrangement links TRBV3-1 (or the pseudogene TRBV3-2) to TRBJ2-7; 7 bases line up with TRBD1. Germline V gene sequence: CDR1 LGHDT, CDR2 YNNKEL (reference sequence). V was pared by 4 bases and J by 4 bases, with 1 base of the junction left unmatched. CDR3 length: 12 residues. The CDR3 DNA sequence: TGTGCCAGCAGCCCACAGGGGTACGAGCAGTACTTC. It encodes CASSPQGYEQYF.

The sample holds one count of this clone. The chain uses TRBV28 and TRBJ1-4; a possible D gene is TRBD1 (6 bases). V lost 6 bases and J 8 bases, leaving 13 bases between the germline ends. Germline values: CDR1 MDHEN, CDR2 SYDVKM. There are 13 residues in the CDR3. CDR3 residues: CASSLDSEEKLFF. The CDR3 coding sequence is TGTGCCAGCAGCCTGGACAGTGAGGAAAAACTGTTTTTT.

The chain couples TRBV11-2 to TRBJ1-5; 8 bases are a match to TRBD1. Unmatched junction bases numbered 2, after V lost 3 bases and J lost 7 bases. The CDR3 spans 13 residues. Germline V gives CDR1 SGHAT, CDR2 FQNNGV. The CDR3 spells CASSLGQAQPQHF. The CDR3 DNA reads as TGTGCCAGCAGCTTGGGACAGGCACAGCCCCAGCATTTT.

This chain uses TRBV12-3 or TRBV12-4 with TRBJ1-2; TRBD1 aligns across 9 bases. The length of the CDR3 is 13 residues. The trim removed 7 bases at V and 9 bases at J, leaving 9 bases unmatched. CDR3 DNA sequence: TGTGCCAGCACTCCCGGGACAGGGACGAGCTACACCTTC. Its protein product is CASTPGTGTSYTF.

V and J are TRBV28 and TRBJ2-1; TRBD2 agrees at 10 bases. The CDR3 is made up of 16 amino acids. Germline CDR1 MDHEN, CDR2 SYDVKM. After removal of 5 bases from V and 10 bases from J, the junction contained 14 bases not matched to a gene. The CDR3 loop is CASSQPTSGPPREQFF. The CDR3 region has the DNA TGTGCCAGCAGTCAACCGACTAGCGGGCCGCCTCGAGAGCAGTTCTTC. Full variable domain (rest looked up from reference TRBV28 and TRBJ2-1): DVKVTQSSRYLVKRTGEKVFLECVQDMDHENMFWYRQDPGLGLRLIYFSYDVKMKEKGDIPEGYSVSREKKERFSLILESASTNQTSMYLCASSQPTSGPPREQFFGPGTRLTVL.

The chain joins TRBV6-5 to TRBJ1-5; 10 bases are shared with TRBD1. In germline, CDR1 is MNHEY, CDR2 SVGAGI. This CDR3 comprises 14 residues. Losses at the gene ends were 7 bases for V and 7 bases for J; bases not matched to a gene: 7. The CDR3 DNA reads TGTGCCAGCACTTCGACAGGGGGCTTACAGCCCCAGCATTTT. It specifies CASTSTGGLQPQHF.

The chain recombines TRBV6-5 with TRBJ1-5; TRBD1 matches at 8 bases. CDR3 length: 15 amino acids. The V and J ends lost 5 bases and 7 bases, in that order; junction bases with no gene match: 10. Germline V lookup: CDR1 MNHEY, CDR2 SVGAGI. CDR3 bases: TGTGCCAGCAGTCCCAAGGACAGGGTATACCAGCCCCAGCATTTT. Residues: CASSPKDRVYQPQHF.

The chain is built from TRBV15 and TRBJ2-5, with D perhaps TRBD2 (5 bases). This CDR3 contains 13 residues. Germline V lookup: CDR1 LNHNV, CDR2 YYDKDF (reference sequence). V was shortened by 3 bases and J by 2 bases, with 7 bases between the two germline ends. CDR3 nucleotides: TGTGCCACCAGCAGGGACTTGCAAGAGACCCAGTACTTC. As protein: CATSRDLQETQYF.

CDR3 residues: CASSQVTSGAVGELFF. CDR3 bases: TGTGCCAGCAGCCAAGTTACTAGCGGGGCCGTCGGGGAGCTGTTTTTT. The V call is TRBV3-1 (or the pseudogene TRBV3-2), the J call TRBJ2-2; the match to TRBD2 covers 10 bases. This CDR3 comprises 16 residues. The junction had 6 bases not matched to a gene; V was cut back by 1 base and J by 7 bases. In germline, CDR1 is LGHDT, CDR2 YNNKEL (reference sequence).

The CDR3 sequence: CASSIRGDEQYF. In DNA form, the CDR3 reads TGTGCCAGCAGCATCAGGGGGGACGAGCAGTACTTC. The genes are TRBV3-1 (or the pseudogene TRBV3-2) and TRBJ2-7; TRBD1 might be the D (7 bases). The CDR3 consists of 12 residues. The germline gives CDR1 LGHDT, CDR2 YNNKEL (reference sequence). V lost 5 bases and J lost 5, with 10 bases in between.

This rearrangement joins TRBV4-1 to TRBJ2-1, with 11 bases aligning to TRBD2. Germline CDR1 MGHRA, CDR2 YSYEKL. This CDR3 is 17 amino acids long. With 3 bases clipped from V and 0 bases from J, the junction kept 4 bases outside the gene matches. CDR3 sequence (DNA): TGCGCCAGCAGCCAGGACGGGACTAGCGGCTCCTACAATGAGCAGTTCTTC. Translation gives CASSQDGTSGSYNEQFF.